Following are 22 T cell receptor beta chains from one sample sequenced in a study of T cells in Graves' hyperthyroidism and ophthalmopathy (dated by TCRdb to 2018 to 2020). The protocol used for the library was multiplex PCR. Sequencing took place on an Illumina HiSeq 2000. The TCR beta CDR3 regions were amplified from RNA transcripts. The first round of RT-PCR for the TCR CDR3 was performed with the HTBI primer set and the Qiagen OneStep RT-PCR kit. TCRdb passed the public sequencing reads through fastp at Q25 and MiXCR, retaining productive beta sequences. Every entry covers one CDR3 protein and lists the most common genes and DNA from its rows. The sample table contains some 490,000 distinct CDR3 sequences; only one count was recorded for roughly 23% of them. Approximately 49% of the sample belongs to the ten largest clones. The sequencing input was blood. The receptors shown here come from a woman in her 70s with Graves' ophthalmopathy.

The V gene is TRBV27, the J gene TRBJ2-2; TRBD1 agrees at 7 bases. The germline V gene encodes CDR1 MNHEY and CDR2 SMNVEV (reference sequence). V dropped 2 bases and J dropped 1; count of bases not matched to a gene: 7. This CDR3 has 17 residues. The CDR3 nucleotides read TGTGCCAGCAGTTTAGAGACAGGGTGGCGGAACACCGGGGAGCTGTTTTTT. Translating gives CASSLETGWRNTGELFF.

The rearrangement joins TRBV19 to TRBJ1-5, with 9 bases lining up with TRBD1. CDR1 is LNHDA and CDR2 is SQIVND in the germline V gene (reference sequence). The CDR3 is 15 residues long. The J segment lost 3 bases and the V segment lost 7 bases, leaving 7 bases of the junction unmatched. In DNA form, the CDR3 reads TGTGCCAGTATCCTCCGGACAGGGGACAATCAGCCCCAGCATTTT. This encodes CASILRTGDNQPQHF.

The chain combines TRBV15 with TRBJ1-1; tentatively, D is TRBD1 (5 bases). The V and J ends lost 0 bases and 11 bases respectively, with 10 bases between them. CDR1 is LNHNV and CDR2 is YYDKDF in the germline V gene (reference sequence). This CDR3 has 12 amino acids. CDR3 in amino acids: CATSRERRDAFF. Here the CDR3 DNA reads TGTGCCACCAGCAGAGAACGGAGGGACGCTTTCTTT.

This clonotype was seen a few times. The V and J genes are TRBV12-3 or TRBV12-4 and TRBJ1-5; D is undetermined. The CDR3 spans 15 residues. Trimming stripped 2 bases from V and 6 bases from J, with 14 bases between. For the CDR3, the DNA is TGTGCCAGCAGTTTATCTGCGGGAGGTGGTCAGCCCCAGCATTTT. It yields the protein CASSLSAGGGQPQHF.

This clonotype has ten or more counts. The genes are TRBV12-3 or TRBV12-4 and TRBJ2-1, with no clear D. The CDR3 consists of 13 residues. V was shortened by 9 bases and J by 0 bases, with 9 bases between the two germline ends. The CDR3 loop is CASRRSSYNEQFF. The CDR3, as DNA: TGTGCCAGTAGGCGAAGCTCCTACAATGAGCAGTTCTTC.

The J gene is TRBJ2-7, the V gene TRBV6-1; 16 nucleotides align to TRBD2. CDR3 length: 16 amino acids. Germline V CDR1 and CDR2: MNHNS, SASEGT. Unmatched junction bases numbered 6, after V lost 6 bases and J lost 4 bases. The CDR3 here is CASRAQGLAGGYEQYF. The CDR3, as DNA: TGTGCCAGCAGGGCACAGGGACTAGCGGGAGGGTACGAGCAGTACTTC.

J is TRBJ2-7 and V is TRBV28; 9 bases are shared with TRBD2. Trimming cost V 6 bases and J 3 bases; bases outside gene matches: 9. Per the germline V gene, CDR1 is MDHEN and CDR2 is SYDVKM. CDR3 length: 15 amino acids. This CDR3 is CASSPLGTSSYEQYF. The CDR3, as DNA: TGTGCCAGCAGCCCACTTGGGACTAGCAGCTACGAGCAGTACTTC.

The chain has TRBV11-2 and TRBJ1-1; tentative D call: TRBD1 (5 bases). Germline V gene lookup returns CDR1 SGHAT and CDR2 FQNNGV. The CDR3 runs 15 residues. V gave up 0 bases and J gave up 0 bases, with 8 bases separating them. The CDR3, as DNA: TGTGCCAGCAGCTTAGAAGGGGCTATGAACACTGAAGCTTTCTTT. It is translated as CASSLEGAMNTEAFF.

This clonotype was detected a few times. The chain employs TRBV7-9 and TRBJ2-3, with D hard to call. Trimming took off 7 bases at V and 0 bases at J, with 14 bases between the two ends. CDR1 and CDR2 (germline): SEHNR, FQNEAQ (reference sequence). The CDR3 runs 15 residues. For the CDR3, the DNA is TGTGCCAGCACCATCAGGAGCGATAGCACAGATACGCAGTATTTT. Protein product: CASTIRSDSTDTQYF.

The table lists this clonotype with a few counts. The chain recombines TRBV30 with TRBJ1-5; D unclear. Looked up from germline, CDR1 is GTSNPN and CDR2 is SVGIG (reference sequence). V lost 2 bases and J 5 bases, leaving 10 bases between the germline ends. CDR3 length: 13 amino acids. CDR3 loop: CAWSFRADQPQHF. CDR3 nucleotides: TGTGCCTGGAGTTTTAGGGCCGATCAGCCCCAGCATTTT.

Many counts were recorded for this clonotype. The chain combines TRBV5-5 with TRBJ2-5; 10 nucleotides line up with TRBD2. This CDR3 comprises 16 residues. Germline CDR1 is SGHKS and CDR2 is YYEKEE (reference sequence). V dropped 2 bases and J dropped 2; count of bases not matched to a gene: 6. CDR3 sequence (DNA): TGTGCCAGCAGCTTTCGGACTAGCGGATTACAAGAGACCCAGTACTTC. This encodes CASSFRTSGLQETQYF.

The table lists this clonotype with a few counts. This chain links TRBV19 with TRBJ2-5; D is unresolved. The CDR3 spans 15 residues. From germline, CDR1 is LNHDA and CDR2 SQIVND (reference sequence). V was shortened by 5 bases and J by 1 base, with 14 bases between the two germline ends. The CDR3 nucleotides are TGTGCCAGTAGTGGACGTAAAGGACCCCAAGAGACCCAGTACTTC. Amino acid sequence: CASSGRKGPQETQYF.

The chain uses TRBV27 and TRBJ2-1; 7 bases map to TRBD1. V trimming: 4 bases; J trimming: 4 bases; junction bases outside the gene matches: 7. This CDR3 comprises 15 residues. The germline CDR1 and CDR2 sequences are MNHEY and SMNVEV (reference sequence). The DNA for the CDR3 is TGTGCCAGCAGTTCGGTGACAGGGACATACAATGAGCAGTTCTTC. Its translation: CASSSVTGTYNEQFF.

In its sample, this clonotype was seen many times. The rearrangement joins TRBV18 to TRBJ2-3, with 7 bases matching TRBD1. This CDR3 is built from 14 residues. Per the germline V gene, CDR1 is KGHSH and CDR2 is LQKENI. The junction had 6 bases not matched to a gene; V was cut back by 3 bases and J by 6 bases. The CDR3 loop is CASSPPGGADTQYF. The CDR3 coding sequence is TGTGCCAGCTCACCTCCAGGGGGAGCTGATACGCAGTATTTT.

This clonotype was picked up a small number of times. The chain links TRBV6-5 to TRBJ2-7, with TRBD2 matching over 7 bases. The V segment lost 5 bases and the J segment 6 bases; nucleotides outside the gene matches: 10. The CDR3 is made up of 14 amino acids. Germline V lookup: CDR1 MNHEY, CDR2 SVGAGI. CDR3 nucleotide sequence: TGTGCCAGCAGTGATTCGAGCGGGATGTCCGAGCAGTACTTC. Translation gives CASSDSSGMSEQYF.

This clonotype occurred a few times. This chain joins TRBV12-5 and TRBJ2-7; 10 bases map to TRBD2. This CDR3 region has 16 residues. The junction had 4 bases not matched to a gene; V was cut back by 0 bases and J by 2 bases. CDR1 is LGHNT and CDR2 is FRNRAP in the germline V gene. The CDR3 reads CASGLVRSGRAYEQYF. The CDR3 coding sequence is TGTGCTAGTGGTTTGGTACGCAGCGGGAGGGCCTACGAGCAGTACTTC.

The chain combines TRBV20-1 with TRBJ2-2, with D possibly called TRBD1 or TRBD2 (5 bases each). The V gene lost 6 bases and the J gene lost 2 bases, with 16 bases spanning the gap. This CDR3 region has 15 residues. In germline, CDR1 is DFQATT, CDR2 SNEGSKA (reference sequence). CDR3 residues: CSASWGGLNTGELFF. The CDR3 bases are TGCAGTGCCTCCTGGGGCGGGCTTAACACCGGGGAGCTGTTTTTT.

The chain joins TRBV5-4 to TRBJ2-1; TRBD2 agrees at 13 bases. The CDR3 contains 17 residues. V was clipped by 3 bases and J by 4 bases; unmatched bases: 7. Germline CDR1 reads SGHNT; CDR2 reads YYREEE (reference sequence). CDR3 bases: TGTGCCAGCAGCTCTTTACTAGCGGGAGGGCGTTACAATGAGCAGTTCTTC. It codes for CASSSLLAGGRYNEQFF.

This clonotype was seen more than once but under ten times. The chain recombines TRBV5-1 with TRBJ2-7, with D possibly being TRBD2 (5 bases). Trimming cost V 4 bases and J 5 bases, with 13 bases left between them. The germline CDR1 and CDR2 sequences are SGHRS and YFSETQ. The CDR3 length is 13 residues. CDR3 in DNA: TGCGCCAGCAGCACCCAACTAGGAAACGAGCAGTACTTC. The encoded protein is CASSTQLGNEQYF.

In this sample, this clonotype turned up many times. The chain uses TRBV7-2 and TRBJ2-1; D remains ambiguous. Germline assignment: CDR1 SGHTA and CDR2 FQGNSA. Trimming took off 3 bases at V and 5 bases at J, with 5 bases between the two ends. The CDR3 totals 12 residues. The CDR3: CASSFGDNEQFF. The CDR3 DNA follows: TGTGCCAGCAGCTTTGGCGACAATGAGCAGTTCTTC.

Of note for this clonotype: A single base separates this from a much larger clone, so it may be a read error. The chain couples TRBV28 to TRBJ2-3, with 7 bases lining up with TRBD1. CDR3 length: 13 residues. The V gene's germline CDR1 is MDHEN and CDR2 SYDVKM. Trimming removed 9 bases from V and 4 bases from J; junction bases left unmatched: 7. CDR3: CASRDSNADTQYF. CDR3 nucleotide sequence: TGTGCCAGTAGGGACAGCAACGCAGATACGCAGTATTTT.

The V and J genes are TRBV9 and TRBJ2-2; 10 positions match TRBD2. Germline loops: CDR1 SGDLS, CDR2 YYNGEE. J was trimmed by 6 bases and V by 0 bases; bases with no gene match: 11. The CDR3 contains 18 residues. As DNA, the CDR3 is TGTGCCAGCAGCGTAGCTGTCTTGAGCGGGAGGGCCCCCGGGGAGCTGTTTTTT. Its protein product is CASSVAVLSGRAPGELFF. The full variable domain, rest sourced from reference TRBV9 and TRBJ2-2, is DSGVTQTPKHLITATGQRVTLRCSPRSGDLSVYWYQQSLDQGLQFLIQYYNGEERAKGNILERFSAQQFPDLHSELNLSSLELGDSALYFCASSVAVLSGRAPGELFFGEGSRLTVL.